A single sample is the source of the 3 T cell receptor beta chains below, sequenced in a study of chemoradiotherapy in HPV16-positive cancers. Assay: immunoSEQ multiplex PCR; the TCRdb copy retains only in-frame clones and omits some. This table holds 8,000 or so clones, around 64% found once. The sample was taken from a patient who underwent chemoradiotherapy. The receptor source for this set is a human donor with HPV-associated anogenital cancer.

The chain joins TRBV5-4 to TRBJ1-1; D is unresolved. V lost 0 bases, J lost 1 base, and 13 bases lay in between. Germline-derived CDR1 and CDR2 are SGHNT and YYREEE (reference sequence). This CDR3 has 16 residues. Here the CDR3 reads CASSLGIKAGNTEAFF. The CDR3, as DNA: TGTGCCAGCAGCTTGGGTATTAAGGCGGGGAACACTGAAGCTTTCTTT. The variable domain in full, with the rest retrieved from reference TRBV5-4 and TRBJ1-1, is ETGVTQSPTHLIKTRGQQVTLRCSSQSGHNTVSWYQQALGQGPQFIFQYYREEENGRGNFPPRFSGLQFPNYSSELNVNALELDDSALYLCASSLGIKAGNTEAFFGQGTRLTVV.

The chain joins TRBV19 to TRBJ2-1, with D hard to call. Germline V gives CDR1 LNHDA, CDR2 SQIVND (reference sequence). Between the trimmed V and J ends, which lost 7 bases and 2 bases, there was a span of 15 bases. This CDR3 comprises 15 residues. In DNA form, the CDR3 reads TGTGCCAGTAACCTGGGGAAGTTAACCTACAATGAGCAGTTCTTC. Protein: CASNLGKLTYNEQFF.

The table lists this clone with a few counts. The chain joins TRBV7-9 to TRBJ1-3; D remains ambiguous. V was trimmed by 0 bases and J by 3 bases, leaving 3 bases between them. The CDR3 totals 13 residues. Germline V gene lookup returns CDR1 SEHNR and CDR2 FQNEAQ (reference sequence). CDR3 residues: CASSLALGNTIYF. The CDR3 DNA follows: TGTGCCAGCAGCTTAGCCCTTGGAAACACCATATATTTT.